This T cell receptor (beta chain) derives from a study of blood T cell repertoires in COVID-19. After removal of 6 bases from V and 1 base from J, the junction contained 8 bases not matched to a gene. CDR3 length: 16 residues. Germline V gene data show CDR1 as LNHDA and CDR2 as SQIVND (reference sequence). Some clones are missing from TCRdb's copy, which holds only in-frame ones; the method was immunoSEQ multiplex PCR. The table lists over 100,000 clones, roughly 75% of them singletons. The material sequenced was peripheral blood. The rearrangement uses TRBV19 and TRBJ2-2, with 7 nucleotides matching TRBD1. The receptor was isolated from a human donor in a cohort sampled during active or convalescent COVID-19. The CDR3 DNA follows: TGTGCCAGTAGAAACCCCCGACAGGGGAACACCGGGGAGCTGTTTTTT. Translated: CASRNPRQGNTGELFF.